This TCR beta chain was captured in a study of blood T cell repertoires in COVID-19. On the study more broadly: PBMCs, B-cell-depleted T cells, or T cells provided the cDNA or gDNA that made up the material.

In its sample, this clone was seen once. Using immunoSEQ multiplex PCR, the repertoire was profiled, and TCRdb retains in-frame clones only, with some absent. This sample carries around 250,000 clones, around 89% of them seen once, and the ten largest clones take approximately 3.7%. The sequenced sample consisted of PBMCs or T cells enriched from blood (not recorded which). This TCR came from a woman younger than 45 who had recovered from COVID-19.

The CDR3 DNA reads as TGTGCCAGCAGCTTAGATTCACTAGCGGGACTGGATGAGCAGTTCTTC. Translated: CASSLDSLAGLDEQFF. This chain uses TRBV11-1 with TRBJ2-1, with 10 bases aligning to TRBD2. V trimming: 1 base; J trimming: 8 bases; junction bases outside the gene matches: 8. The CDR3 has 16 residues. Germline V CDR1 and CDR2: SGHAT, FQDESV (reference sequence).